A selection of T cell receptor beta chains follows, all from one sample in a study of blood T cell repertoires in COVID-19. TCRdb keeps only in-frame clones here, not all; method: immunoSEQ multiplex PCR. Of about 70,000 clones in the sample, 80% were seen once. Specimen: peripheral blood. Receptor source: a man in his sixties or seventies who had recovered from COVID-19. CDR3s include the opening cysteine and the closing phenylalanine or tryptophan. Fields, in order: J gene, V gene, clone size, D gene, CDR3 DNA, CDR3 protein. A D gene is named only where the DNA matches it firmly. Clone sizes are given selectively: once, few, many, or a class where the clone is expanded.

>TRBJ2-2|TRBV4-3|NA|NA
TGCGCCAGCAGCCCCGAACAAAAAGGGCGCAGGGAGAACACCGGGGAGCTGTTTTTT
CASSPEQKGRRENTGELFF
>TRBJ1-3|TRBV7-2|NA|NA
TGTGCCAGCAGCTTAGCCAGCTCTGGAAACACCATATATTTT
CASSLASSGNTIYF
>TRBJ2-3|TRBV7-9|NA|TRBD1
TGTGCCAGCAGCCATCGACAGGGTGACACAGATACGCAGTATTTT
CASSHRQGDTDTQYF
>TRBJ1-5|TRBV6-2/TRBV6-3|NA|NA
TGTGCCAGCAGTGGGTCGAACAGGGTTCGGCAGCCCCAGCATTTT
CASSGSNRVRQPQHF
>TRBJ2-4|TRBV21-1|NA|NA
TGTGCCAGCAGCAAAGCAGACACAGACTATACTTTAGCCAAAAACATTCAGTACTTC
CASSKADTDYTLAKNIQYF
>TRBJ2-5|TRBV6-5|NA|NA
TGTGCCAGCAAGGAGTATTTGGGGCGAGAGACCCAGTACTTC
CASKEYLGRETQYF
>TRBJ1-1|TRBV5-1|NA|TRBD1
TGCGCCAGCAGCTTGGTCACAGGGGTGGACACTGAAGCTTTCTTT
CASSLVTGVDTEAFF
>TRBJ2-1|TRBV7-9|NA|TRBD2
TGTGCCAGCAGCACAGAGCGGGGATTCAATGAGCAGTTCTTC
CASSTERGFNEQFF
>TRBJ2-2|TRBV19|few|TRBD1
TGTGCCAGTAGCCGGGACAGGGGAATTACCGGGGAGCTGTTTTTT
CASSRDRGITGELFF
>TRBJ2-1|TRBV6-5|NA|NA
TGTGCCAGCAGCCCAACGACAAGCTACAATGAGCAGTTCTTC
CASSPTTSYNEQFF
>TRBJ1-3|TRBV28|NA|NA
TGTGCCACTACGAGGGCGGATTCTGGAAACACCATATATTTT
CATTRADSGNTIYF
>TRBJ2-7|TRBV3-1/TRBV3-2|NA|NA
TGTGCCAGCAGCCATAGAGCCGAGCGGAACTACGAGCAGTACTTC
CASSHRAERNYEQYF
>TRBJ1-2|TRBV19|NA|NA
TGTGCCAGTAGTATAGATCGCCCGGAGGCTAACTATGGCTACACCTTC
CASSIDRPEANYGYTF
>TRBJ1-3|TRBV6-5|few|NA
TGTGCCAGCAGTCTCGACAGATCCTCTGGAAACACCATATATTTT
CASSLDRSSGNTIYF
>TRBJ1-2|TRBV5-4|few|TRBD1
TGTGCCAGCAGCCACGAGGGACAGGGAAGAGTCTATGGCTACACCTTC
CASSHEGQGRVYGYTF
>TRBJ2-2|TRBV6-1|NA|TRBD1
TGTGCCAGCAGTGGGGGTAGGGACAGGGTAACCGGGGAGCTGTTTTTT
CASSGGRDRVTGELFF
>TRBJ1-1|TRBV9|NA|NA
TGTGCCAGCAGCGTCCTCCCAGATAAGAACACTGAAGCTTTCTTT
CASSVLPDKNTEAFF
>TRBJ2-5|TRBV7-2|NA|NA
TGTGCCAGCAGATGGAGAGGTGGGGAGACCCAGTACTTC
CASRWRGGETQYF
>TRBJ1-2|TRBV29-1|NA|NA
TGCAGCGTCATGGGGAGCAACTATGGCTACACCTTC
CSVMGSNYGYTF
>TRBJ2-3|TRBV6-5|NA|TRBD2
TGTGCCAGCAGTTACCGCGGGAGTAATACAGATACGCAGTATTTT
CASSYRGSNTDTQYF
>TRBJ2-3|TRBV2|NA|NA
TGTGCCAGCAGTGCTTTAGATACGCAGTATTTT
CASSALDTQYF
>TRBJ1-3|TRBV30|NA|NA
TGTGCCTGGAGTCCCAGAAACACCATATATTTT
CAWSPRNTIYF
>TRBJ1-2|TRBV7-2|many|TRBD1
TGTGCCAGCAGCGTGACCCGGGACAGGGGTGGCGGCTACACCTTC
CASSVTRDRGGGYTF
>TRBJ1-4|TRBV6-5|few|TRBD1
TGTGCCAGCAGTTACGGGCAGGGGGTAGGAAGTGAAAAACTGTTTTTT
CASSYGQGVGSEKLFF
>TRBJ1-3|TRBV18|NA|TRBD1
TGTGCCAGCTCACCAATGGCAGGGGGATCCGGAAACACCATATATTTT
CASSPMAGGSGNTIYF
>TRBJ2-7|TRBV30|once|TRBD1
TGTGCCTGGAACGGACAGGGGGCTTTCAACGAGCAGTACTTC
CAWNGQGAFNEQYF
>TRBJ1-3|TRBV7-6|NA|NA
TGTGCCAGCAGCTCCCCACAGGGTTCAGGAAACACCATATATTTT
CASSSPQGSGNTIYF
>TRBJ2-5|TRBV3-1/TRBV3-2|NA|NA
TGTGCCAGCAGCCAAGATACCCGCAGGGAAGAGACCCAGTACTTC
CASSQDTRREETQYF
>TRBJ2-3|TRBV4-3|once|NA
TGCGCCAGCAGCCAAGATCGGGGGACCCGAGATACGCAGTATTTT
CASSQDRGTRDTQYF
>TRBJ1-3|TRBV18|NA|TRBD1
TGTGCCAGCTCACCATTGACGACACCCGGGACAGCCTCTGGAAACACCATATATTTT
CASSPLTTPGTASGNTIYF
>TRBJ1-6|TRBV24-1|once|TRBD1
TGTGCCACCAGTGAAAGGGGGCCCAACAATTCACCCCTCCACTTT
CATSERGPNNSPLHF
>TRBJ2-5|TRBV29-1|NA|TRBD2
TGCAGCGCAAGACTAGCGGGAGGGCGGGGAGAGACCCAGTACTTC
CSARLAGGRGETQYF
>TRBJ2-5|TRBV5-1|NA|TRBD1
TGCGCCAGCAGCTTGGCCGGGACAGGGGGGGAGACCCAGTACTTC
CASSLAGTGGETQYF
>TRBJ2-5|TRBV6-2/TRBV6-3|NA|TRBD2
TGTGCCAGCAGTATGCCGACTAGCGGGGGCCACTTC
CASSMPTSGGHF
>TRBJ2-7|TRBV5-5|NA|NA
TGTGCCAGCAGCTTGCTTGGGGAGTGGGCCTACGAGCAGTACTTC
CASSLLGEWAYEQYF
>TRBJ2-1|TRBV5-6|many|TRBD2
TGTGCCAGCAGCTTGGTTTCTAGCGGGAAGGAGGGTGAGCAGTTCTTC
CASSLVSSGKEGEQFF
>TRBJ2-7|TRBV19|NA|TRBD1
TGTGCCAGTAGTATTAGGGACAGGCTCTACGAGCAGTACTTC
CASSIRDRLYEQYF
>TRBJ1-1|TRBV7-8|NA|TRBD1
TGTGCCAGCAGCTTAGCGCTGGGGACAGGACGTCTTGAAGCTTTCTTT
CASSLALGTGRLEAFF
>TRBJ2-4|TRBV4-2|NA|TRBD2
TGTGCCAGCAGCCAAGATGCCACTAGCGGGGGGCCTGTGGGGGCCAAAAACATTCAGTACTTC
CASSQDATSGGPVGAKNIQYF
>TRBJ1-5|TRBV7-2|NA|NA
TGTGCCAGCAGCTTAAATGTAGATCAGCCCCAGCATTTT
CASSLNVDQPQHF
>TRBJ1-1|TRBV6-1|NA|NA
TGTGCCAGCAGTGAACCCGGTCCGAACACTGAAGCTTTCTTT
CASSEPGPNTEAFF
>TRBJ2-3|TRBV21-1|NA|NA
TGTGCCAGCCCCCCTGATACGCAGTATTTT
CASPPDTQYF
>TRBJ1-2|TRBV3-1/TRBV3-2|NA|NA
TGTGCCAGCAGCCAAGAGGCTTTGGTGGGAGCCTATGGCTACACCTTC
CASSQEALVGAYGYTF
>TRBJ1-1|TRBV19|few|NA
TGTGCCAGTAGTTTGGGGCGGGAGAACACTGAAGCTTTCTTT
CASSLGRENTEAFF
>TRBJ2-3|TRBV9|once|TRBD2
TGTGCCAGCAGCGATAGCTACGCGGGGGGCACAGATACGCAGTATTTT
CASSDSYAGGTDTQYF
>TRBJ2-5|TRBV5-4|NA|NA
TGTGCCAGCAGCTTGGGTAGTGTCGAGACCCAGTACTTC
CASSLGSVETQYF
>TRBJ2-1|TRBV2|NA|NA
TGTGCCAGCAGCGACAGGAGCTCCTACAATGAGCAGTTCTTC
CASSDRSSYNEQFF
>TRBJ2-5|TRBV11-2|NA|TRBD1
TGTGCCAGCAGCTTTCTTCGGACAGGGCAAGAGACCCAGTACTTC
CASSFLRTGQETQYF
>TRBJ2-3|TRBV5-4|NA|NA
TGTGCCAGCAGGGTCTATGCGGGGGCTAACACAGATACGCAGTATTTT
CASRVYAGANTDTQYF
>TRBJ2-7|TRBV3-1/TRBV3-2|NA|TRBD1
TGTGCCAGCAGCCAAGGGACAGGGGCCTACGAGCAGTACTTC
CASSQGTGAYEQYF
>TRBJ2-7|TRBV3-1/TRBV3-2|NA|NA
TGTGCCAGCAGCCAAGGGGCAGTCGGTGCATTGCGGTACTTC
CASSQGAVGALRYF
>TRBJ1-4|TRBV5-5|NA|NA
TGTGCCAGCAGCTTTCTGGACAGCCATGAAAAACTGTTTTTT
CASSFLDSHEKLFF
>TRBJ2-1|TRBV30|NA|NA
TGTGCCTGGGGGTCCCTGGAGCGACCCAATGAGCAGTTCTTC
CAWGSLERPNEQFF
>TRBJ2-2|TRBV5-4|NA|NA
TGTGCCAGCAGCAATAGACAGGCCGCGGGCACCGGGGAGCTGTTTTTT
CASSNRQAAGTGELFF
>TRBJ1-6|TRBV7-9|NA|NA
TGTGCCAGCAGCTTAGGCGGTTCACCCCTCCACTTT
CASSLGGSPLHF